The present T cell receptor beta chain was sequenced within a study of T cell responses to AZD1222 COVID-19 vaccine. Only in-frame clones appear in the TCRdb table, and some are missing; sequencing was by immunoSEQ multiplex PCR. The data show over 120,000 clones, with roughly 84% seen just once and 5% to 6% held by the top ten. Germline CDR1 and CDR2: SGHRS and YFSETQ. Trimming removed 7 bases at V and 1 base at J, with 5 bases between. This CDR3 spans 11 amino acids. It was second doses at about 4 or about 12 weeks that were pooled. Sequences were derived from peripheral blood, sampled 28 days after the second AZD1222 dose. The TCR comes from an adult who received the AZD1222 COVID-19 vaccine. The V gene is TRBV5-1, the J gene TRBJ1-1; D not resolved. The CDR3: CASAGNTEAFF. The DNA of the CDR3 is TGCGCCAGCGCGGGGAACACTGAAGCTTTCTTT.